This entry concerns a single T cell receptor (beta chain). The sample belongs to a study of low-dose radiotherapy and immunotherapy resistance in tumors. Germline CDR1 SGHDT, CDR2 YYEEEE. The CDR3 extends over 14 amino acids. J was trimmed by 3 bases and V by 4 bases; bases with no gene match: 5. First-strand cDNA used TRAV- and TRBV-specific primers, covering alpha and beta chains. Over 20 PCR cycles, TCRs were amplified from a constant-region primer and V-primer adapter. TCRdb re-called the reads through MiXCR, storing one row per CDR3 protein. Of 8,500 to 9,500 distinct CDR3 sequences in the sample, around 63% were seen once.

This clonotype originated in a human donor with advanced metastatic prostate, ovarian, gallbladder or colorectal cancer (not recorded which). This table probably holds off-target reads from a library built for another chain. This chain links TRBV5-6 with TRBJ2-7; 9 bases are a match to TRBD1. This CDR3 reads CASSPDRGFYEQYF. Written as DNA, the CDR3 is TGTGCCAGCAGCCCGGACAGGGGTTTCTACGAGCAGTACTTC.